This entry lists 21 T cell receptor beta chains sequenced from one sample in a study of regulatory T cells in long-lasting Graves disease. TCR beta libraries were built with iRepertoire HTBI primers and Arm-PCR of CDR3 regions. TCRdb ran MiXCR on the multiplex PCR reads and lists one entry per CDR3 protein. This table has 390,000 or so distinct CDR3 sequences, about 12% appearing once. Stated time point: newly diagnosed GD, antithyroid drugs for less than 3 months. RNA extracted from PBMCs served as the sequencing template. The data also belong to a second study, concerning T cells in Graves' hyperthyroidism and ophthalmopathy.

Material: peripheral blood mononuclear cells (PBMCs), obtained at new diagnosis, from a patient treated with antithyroid drugs. These receptor sequences come from a woman aged 18 to 35 with Graves disease.

A word on this clonotype: The junction differs from germline at one of its ends, possibly a read error. CDR3 sequence: CASSQVGLGVALRTGGLFF. The CDR3 coding sequence is TGTGCCAGCAGCCAAGTGGGATTAGGGGTGGCCCTTCGCACCGGGGGGCTGTTTTTT. The V gene is TRBV4-2, the J gene TRBJ2-2; weak D call: TRBD2 (6 bases). This CDR3 has 19 residues. Germline-derived CDR1 and CDR2 are LGHNA and YNFKEQ.

This clonotype was counted ten times or more. The V and J genes are TRBV28 and TRBJ2-3, with D possibly matching TRBD2 (6 bases). This CDR3 region has 12 residues. Looked up from germline, CDR1 is MDHEN and CDR2 is SYDVKM. Trimming cost V 8 bases and J 3 bases, with 9 bases left between them. Written as DNA, the CDR3 is TGTGCCAGCGAGGGGAGGACAGATACGCAGTATTTT. Translation: CASEGRTDTQYF.

This clonotype has ten or more counts. This sequence joins TRBV20-1 and TRBJ1-2; D unresolved. Germline V gene sequence: CDR1 DFQATT, CDR2 SNEGSKA (reference sequence). The CDR3 is 14 amino acids. V lost 5 bases and J lost 3, with 16 bases in between. CDR3 DNA: TGCAGTGCTGCTCAAACTCAAGGATACTATGGCTACACCTTC. Translating gives CSAAQTQGYYGYTF.

This clonotype appeared many times. The J gene is TRBJ2-3, the V gene TRBV11-1, with D possibly TRBD2 on 6 matching bases. Trimming took 0 bases from V and 7 from J, leaving 14 bases between them. Germline V CDR1 and CDR2: SGHAT, FQDESV (reference sequence). The CDR3 has 15 residues. The CDR3: CASSLAVTAGYTQYF. The CDR3 DNA sequence: TGTGCCAGCAGCTTAGCGGTTACAGCGGGTTATACGCAGTATTTT. Using reference TRBV11-1 and TRBJ2-3 for the parts outside the CDR3, the full variable domain is EAEVAQSPRYKITEKSQAVAFWCDPISGHATLYWYRQILGQGPELLVQFQDESVVDDSQLPKDRFSAERLKGVDSTLKIQPAELGDSAMYLCASSLAVTAGYTQYFGPGTRLTVL.

This clonotype was detected a few times. The V gene is TRBV6-1, the J gene TRBJ2-1; the match to TRBD2 covers 8 bases. V was clipped by 5 bases and J by 8 bases; unmatched bases: 11. Per germline, CDR1 MNHNS and CDR2 SASEGT. This CDR3 comprises 15 residues. This chain's CDR3 is CASSHPGTSIYEQFF. The CDR3 nucleotides are TGTGCCAGCAGTCACCCCGGGACTAGTATATATGAGCAGTTCTTC.

The V gene is TRBV6-2 or TRBV6-3, the J gene TRBJ2-6; maybe TRBD2 (6 bases). CDR1 is MNHEY, CDR2 SVGEGT, per germline. The CDR3 is made up of 17 amino acids. The V end was cut by 6 bases, the J end by 0 bases, with 15 bases between. This CDR3 is CASRYGRLNSGANVLTF. In nucleotides, the CDR3 is TGTGCCAGCAGGTATGGGAGGTTGAACTCTGGGGCCAACGTCCTGACTTTC.

Worth noting for this clonotype: One base away lies a much larger clone, so this may be a sequencing read error. In DNA, the CDR3 is TGCGCCAGCGGGCAAATACCGCAGGAGGACTCCTACGAGCAGTACTTC. Amino acids: CASGQIPQEDSYEQYF. The chain links TRBV5-1 to TRBJ2-7, with D tentatively TRBD2 (5 bases). Germline CDR1 reads SGHRS; CDR2 reads YFSETQ. This CDR3 region has 16 residues. The germline V and J ends were trimmed by 7 bases and 0 bases, with 20 bases remaining between them.

This clonotype has ten or more counts. The chain carries TRBV3-1 and TRBJ2-4; 7 bases map to TRBD2. With 4 bases clipped from V and 7 bases from J, the junction kept 7 bases outside the gene matches. Germline V gene lookup returns CDR1 LGHDT and CDR2 YNNKEL (reference sequence). This CDR3 spans 14 amino acids. The CDR3 DNA reads as TGTGCCAGCAGCCCGCGGGAGTCCCCCAACATTCAGTACTTC. This gives the protein CASSPRESPNIQYF.

This clonotype was picked up many times. The chain uses TRBV30 and TRBJ2-7; either TRBD1 or TRBD2 may fit D (5 bases each). CDR3 length: 16 amino acids. Between the trimmed V and J ends, which lost 0 bases and 3 bases, there was a span of 18 bases. Germline loops: CDR1 GTSNPN, CDR2 SVGIG (reference sequence). The CDR3 protein is CAWSVLGGGQIYEQYV. DNA of the CDR3: TGTGCCTGGAGTGTACTTGGGGGTGGCCAGATCTACGAGCAGTACGTC.

V and J are TRBV7-9 and TRBJ2-4; D remains unclear. V lost 2 bases and J 5 bases, leaving 10 bases between the germline ends. Per the germline V gene, CDR1 is SEHNR and CDR2 is FQNEAQ (reference sequence). The CDR3 runs 14 residues. CDR3 sequence reads: CASSLPIEENIQYF. The CDR3 DNA follows: TGTGCCAGCAGCTTACCTATAGAGGAAAACATTCAGTACTTC.

The CDR3 nucleotides are TGTGCCAGCAGCTTAGGAGTGGGGGGAACCGGGGAGCTGTTTTTT. Its translation: CASSLGVGGTGELFF. The chain recombines TRBV11-1 with TRBJ2-2; tentative D call: TRBD2 (6 bases). The germline V and J ends were trimmed by 1 base and 5 bases, with 11 bases remaining between them. The CDR3 has 15 residues. The germline V gene has CDR1 SGHAT and CDR2 FQDESV (reference sequence).

The genes are TRBV20-1 and TRBJ2-1; tentative D call: TRBD2 (6 bases). Germline values: CDR1 DFQATT, CDR2 SNEGSKA (reference sequence). The CDR3 runs 18 residues. Trimming took 6 bases from V and 0 from J, leaving 24 bases between them. The CDR3 spells CSAGGVGVAASSYNEQFF. The CDR3 region has the DNA TGCAGTGCCGGGGGTGTCGGGGTAGCGGCTAGCTCCTACAATGAGCAGTTCTTC.

This clonotype was counted ten times or more. Here the CDR3 DNA reads TGTGCCAGCAGCAACGGACAGAGCTCCTACAATGAGCAGTTCTTC. This translates into CASSNGQSSYNEQFF. This chain joins TRBV7-2 and TRBJ2-1; maybe TRBD1 (6 bases). V lost 5 bases, J lost 0 bases, and 11 bases lay in between. In germline, CDR1 is SGHTA, CDR2 FQGNSA. CDR3 length: 15 amino acids.

This clonotype was counted at least ten times. DNA of the CDR3: TGTGCCAGCAGTCCGGGGGGACAGGGGGCGGAGGGCTACACCTTC. This translates into CASSPGGQGAEGYTF. The chain has TRBV12-3 or TRBV12-4 and TRBJ1-2; 12 bases line up with TRBD1. The CDR3 is 15 amino acids. Trimming at V came to 5 bases and at J to 8 bases, leaving 9 bases not matched to a gene.

This clonotype has at least ten counts. The rearrangement links TRBV7-6 to TRBJ1-2; tentatively, D is TRBD1 (5 bases). Germline CDR1 is SGHVS and CDR2 is FNYEAQ. There are 15 residues in the CDR3. The V gene lost 5 bases and the J gene lost 3 bases, with 16 bases spanning the gap. In DNA, the CDR3 is TGTGCCAGCAGCCCCACTGGGGGACCAGACTATGGCTACACCTTC. Residues: CASSPTGGPDYGYTF.

This clonotype was counted only a few times. The chain employs TRBV12-3 or TRBV12-4 and TRBJ2-3; possibly TRBD2 for D (5 bases). Trimming removed 4 bases at V and 4 bases at J, with 12 bases between. This CDR3 has 14 amino acids. The CDR3 DNA sequence: TGTGCCAGCAGTTCCTGGAGGCACGCAGATACGCAGTATTTT. Translating it yields CASSSWRHADTQYF.

This clonotype showed up many times. V and J are TRBV7-2 and TRBJ2-7; D gene uncertain. Trimming pared 0 bases from V and 0 bases from J, leaving 6 bases between. The CDR3 is 14 amino acids. Germline CDR1 reads SGHTA; CDR2 reads FQGNSA. In DNA form, the CDR3 reads TGTGCCAGCAGCTTAGCGGGGATCTCCTACGAGCAGTACTTC. Amino acids: CASSLAGISYEQYF.

There are a few counts of this clonotype. This may be a read error: a much more frequent sequence differs by one nucleotide. The V gene is TRBV28, the J gene TRBJ2-7; TRBD2 might be the D (6 bases). Germline lookup yields CDR1 MDHEN and CDR2 SYDVKM. V lost 6 bases and J 3 bases, leaving 15 bases between the germline ends. CDR3 length: 14 residues. The CDR3 here is CASRPAGKLYEQYF. CDR3 sequence (DNA): TGTGCCAGCAGACCGGCGGGAAAACTCTACGAGCAGTACTTC.

V and J are TRBV5-6 and TRBJ2-7, with TRBD2 identical over 12 bases. Trimming cost V 2 bases and J 3 bases; bases outside gene matches: 3. CDR1 SGHDT and CDR2 YYEEEE come from the germline V gene. The CDR3 loop spans 15 amino acids. CDR3 coding DNA: TGTGCCAGCAGCTTAGGACTAGCGGGGAACTACGAGCAGTACTTC. Encoded protein: CASSLGLAGNYEQYF.

The chain employs TRBV30 and TRBJ2-3, with D unclear. This CDR3 has 13 amino acids. Trimming shortened V by 0 bases and J by 4 bases, and 8 bases separated the two germline ends. Looked up from germline, CDR1 is GTSNPN and CDR2 is SVGIG (reference sequence). The CDR3 DNA reads as TGTGCCTGGAGTGTAATTGGACCAGATACGCAGTATTTT. Amino acids: CAWSVIGPDTQYF.

Of note for this clonotype: One end of the junction fails to match germline, which may point to a read error. The chain has TRBV27 and TRBJ1-3, with D possibly matching TRBD1 (5 bases). Germline CDR1 MNHEY, CDR2 SMNVEV (reference sequence). The length of the CDR3 is 16 residues. CDR3 amino acids: CASSLRGAVAGNTICF. In nucleotides, the CDR3 is TGTGCCAGCAGCCTAAGAGGGGCGGTCGCTGGAAACACCATATGTTTT.